These 5 T cell receptor beta chains were sequenced from one sample in a study of blood T cell repertoires in COVID-19. Sequenced by immunoSEQ multiplex PCR; TCRdb stores in-frame clones only, minus some. In the table there are 200,000 to 250,000 clones, about 88% of which are singletons. Sequenced: PBMCs or T cells enriched from blood (not recorded which). These receptor sequences come from a woman aged 25 to 39 who had recovered from COVID-19.

This chain links TRBV10-2 with TRBJ1-6; the D is unclear. The CDR3 is made up of 14 amino acids. Germline CDR1 is WSHSY and CDR2 is SAAADI. Deletions cut 2 bases from V and 7 bases from J, with 9 bases between. The CDR3 here is CASSERSPNSPLHF. The CDR3, as DNA: TGCGCCAGCAGTGAGCGGAGTCCCAATTCACCCCTCCACTTT.

The chain employs TRBV11-1 and TRBJ2-7; 7 nucleotides align to TRBD1. The V gene end was trimmed by 1 base and the J gene end by 2 bases; junction bases not matched to a gene: 8. Germline V gene sequence: CDR1 SGHAT, CDR2 FQDESV (reference sequence). The CDR3 runs 16 residues. CDR3 sequence reads: CASSLGTGTATYEQYF. In nucleotides, the CDR3 is TGTGCCAGCAGCTTAGGGACCGGGACAGCCACCTACGAGCAGTACTTC.

This clone was observed once. This rearrangement joins TRBV7-3 to TRBJ1-5, with 7 bases matching TRBD1. Germline V gives CDR1 SGHTA, CDR2 FQGTGA. This CDR3 is 13 amino acids long. Trimming cost V 11 bases and J 7 bases; bases outside gene matches: 11. The CDR3 here is CAANRGPVQPQHF. The CDR3 region has the DNA TGTGCCGCAAATAGGGGGCCGGTGCAGCCCCAGCATTTT.

V gene TRBV6-5 combines with J gene TRBJ1-5; D gene ambiguous. Trimming took 2 bases from V and 4 from J, leaving 6 bases between them. Germline values: CDR1 MNHEY, CDR2 SVGAGI. This CDR3 comprises 13 residues. This CDR3 is CASSYGRNQPQHF. CDR3 DNA: TGTGCCAGCAGTTACGGCAGGAATCAGCCCCAGCATTTT.

V and J are TRBV9 and TRBJ2-1, with D perhaps matching TRBD1 (5 bases). The germline gives CDR1 SGDLS, CDR2 YYNGEE. This CDR3 is built from 14 residues. The V end lost 1 base, the J end lost 5 bases, and 10 bases lay between the germline ends. CDR3 sequence (DNA): TGTGCCAGCAGCGTACTAGGGGCTAACAATGAGCAGTTCTTC. It yields the protein CASSVLGANNEQFF.